This TCR beta chain was captured by sequencing in a study of cytomegalovirus exposure and HLA in healthy donors (dated by TCRdb to 2016 to 2017). Broadly, across the study: An earlier analysis of approximately 600 of the donors reported about 250 Gb of sequence data and some 120 million unique TCR beta sequences from about 179 million T cells. An early release covering roughly 600 HLA-typed donors comprised about 320 gigabases of sequencing data and roughly 85 million unique TCR sequences. Of the 300 to 500 genotyped donors, approximately 81% were placed in the genetic ancestry cluster associated with self-reported Caucasian donors. The study was designed to test whether signatures of past pathogen exposure could be identified by cataloging public T cell receptors. The T cell repertoires of 666 subjects were profiled by immunosequencing and related to cytomegalovirus serostatus. Besides the first cohort of about 730 subjects, a separate validation cohort made up of roughly 120 different subjects was used. The study combined high-throughput TCR immunosequencing, statistical association of individual TCRs with disease status, and machine learning to predict cytomegalovirus infection status. A later analysis re-analyzed previously published TCR beta repertoires from roughly 600 donors and added high-resolution HLA genotyping to study TCR occurrence patterns. Rather than using new phenotypic data, the later analysis identified candidate immune exposures from TCR beta sequences and from how often those sequences occurred across donors. An earlier analysis of fewer than 750 of the donors used high-throughput TCR beta sequencing to judge whether each TCR beta V gene segment behaved as functional or pseudogenic. Donor age, sex, ethnicity and CMV serostatus were collected together with the repertoire data. Genome-wide SNP genotypes for about 65% of the 666 donors were used in a later genetic analysis, which treated that subset as a discovery cohort. All discovery cohort repertoires had been generated on a single sequencing platform. Class I and class II HLA loci were covered by the typing at four-digit resolution. The number of typed donors differed by locus: roughly 620-630 for A, B, C, DRB1 and DQB1; 522 for DQA1; 606 for DPA1; and about 450 for DPB1. Roughly 5 DR-DQ haplotypes were treated as single units for association and clustering because of strong linkage in the cohort. On average, roughly 250,000 unique TCR beta nucleotide sequences were sequenced per donor among more than 350 genotyped donors of the cohort, with 15% to 20% of those sequences being non-productive.

V trim: 2 bases; J trim: 6 bases; unmatched bases: 2. CDR1 and CDR2, looked up from the germline V gene (reference sequence), are LNHDA and SQIVND. The CDR3 goes from the cysteine to the phenylalanine over 13 residues. Only the CDR3 region is kept as DNA, spanning 39 bases read in frame from base 1. The cohort was made up of approximately 670 healthy bone marrow donors. At the time of sampling, all cohort members were nominally healthy, though unrecorded immune exposures were likely present. The donor was CMV seropositive and was included in the group of some 290 seropositive cohort members. A peripheral blood sample was collected from each donor, and TCR beta sequencing was performed on peripheral blood mononuclear cells. The Qiagen DNeasy Blood Extraction Kit was used to extract genomic DNA from the blood cell samples. Library prep was done by the immunoSEQ multiplex PCR assay. For the multiplex PCR, a mixture combining 60 forward primers for TCR Vbeta segments and 13 reverse primers for TCR Jbeta segments was used. A multiplex PCR assay on genomic DNA amplified the CDR3 region of rearranged TCR beta genes. Amplified TCR beta libraries were sequenced as 87-base-pair reads on the Illumina HiSeq System. In the authors' own workflow: A later analysis tallied 75 million to 95 million unique TCR beta chains across the 666 repertoires, and about 10 million of those chains were shared by two or more donors. Raw reads were error-corrected and collapsed into unique sequences by a nearest-neighbor algorithm in which closely related sequences were merged to remove PCR and sequencing errors. Alignment of CDR3 sequences to IMGT reference sequences was used to assign V, D and J gene segments. Each retained sequence needed at least a six-nucleotide match to both a V gene segment and a J gene segment. Rearrangements were classified as productive when the CDR3 lacked stop codons and remained in frame with V and J, and all other rearrangements were classified as non-productive. Following IMGT convention, CDR3 was defined as the stretch from the second conserved V-encoded cysteine up to the conserved J-encoded phenylalanine. In an earlier analysis of just under 600 of the donors, sequences lacking an unambiguous match to a single V gene segment were excluded. An earlier analysis of over 450 of the donors classified V segments as functional when productive rearrangements were above 56.7% and as segregating when the standard deviation between donors was above 5%. A statistical classification framework was built to diagnose cytomegalovirus status from the catalog of TCR beta chain sequences. V and J gene assignment, in a later analysis, came from comparing TCR nucleotide sequences with IMGT/GENE-DB human TR gene sequences. The TCRdist pipeline was used in a later analysis to assign CDR3 sequences and most-parsimonious VDJ recombination scenarios. A later analysis defined each TCR beta chain by its CDR3 amino acid sequence plus V-gene family, and excluded reads lacking a unique V-gene family. As a way to deal with suspected cross-contamination and a sequencing artifact, a later analysis dropped 450 to 600 nucleotide sequences that were highly shared and had low generation probability. A later analysis calculated a clonal expansion index for each public chain from normalized within-repertoire ranks of inferred template counts. In a later analysis, generation probabilities were computed using a VDJ recombination model fitted to out-of-frame rearrangements, and the results were checked against IGoR. In a later analysis, TCR-TCR, TCR-HLA and TCR-CMV co-occurrence was scored with hypergeometric tests, and a repertoire-size bias correction was applied to TCR pairs. False discovery rates were estimated in a later analysis by permuting HLA or CMV assignments 20 times. In a later analysis, co-occurring TCRs were grouped using DBSCAN, with TCRdist sequence similarity added in when clustering inside HLA-allele-positive subsets. For co-occurrence clustering, repertoires with fewer than 30,000 or more than 120,000 public chains were excluded, along with four or five repertoires with anomalous nucleotide sharing. Entries here come from immuneACCESS through TCRdb and include only in-frame sequences with V and J called. Some clones fail to appear in such tables; in the studies checked, an unresolved V gene covers under half of the shortfall, and the cause of the remainder is unknown. The V and J calls and clone size come from that table; D and trimming were worked out from the DNA. The sample contains 200,000 to 300,000 clones, approximately 85% of them found a single time. The ten largest clones capture about 2% of the sample.

This clone was counted a single time. There is no known antigen for this receptor. Within one base of it there is no much larger clone, and no base qualities were kept. Study-level results and caveats: In a later analysis, TCR association rates were found to vary across HLA loci, with the most associated TCRs seen for DRB1 alleles and the fewest for HLA-C alleles. Because the 87-base-pair reads could not distinguish some IMGT-functional V segments, including TRBV6-2 and TRBV6-3, those segments were excluded. A later analysis reported that several top co-occurrence clusters appeared linked to parvovirus B19, influenza, CMV and Epstein-Barr virus. The classifier was reported to diagnose cytomegalovirus status with high specificity and sensitivity in both the original and validation cohorts. The authors suggested that the approach could potentially be generalized to other disease states and immunological phenotypes. Most TCR sequences were observed very rarely across donors, whereas some public TCRs were present in many individuals. Because counts were too low, around 18 rarely observed V segments, including chromosome 9 orphons, were left out of the earlier analysis of a few hundred of the donors. An earlier analysis of some 560 of the donors showed that most TCR beta V segments appeared in productive rearrangements either about 87% or about 30% of the time, which broadly matched IMGT annotations. CMV serostatus was the only immune exposure information available for the cohort. The presence/absence analyses assumed that sequencing depth was roughly uniform across donors, and that assumption may not be true. In a later analysis, HLA-associated TCR beta chains showed more clonal expansion and lower generation probabilities than non-associated chains that were equally common. A total of 150 to 200 TCR beta chains were listed by the study as associated with cytomegalovirus. A further reported finding was that TCR beta sequences accurately predicted the HLA-A and HLA-B alleles for most subjects in the first cohort. A later genetic analysis associated a missense DCLRE1C variant with V-gene and J-gene trimming of TCR beta chains, and an independent cohort replicated the association. A cluster of highly shared sequence variants was judged likely to represent a technical artifact of the sequencing pipeline. Because some donors lacked HLA typing at each locus, the association tests relied only on the typed subset. Three of the identified cytomegalovirus-associated TCR beta chains were confirmed in vitro to be specific for cytomegalovirus antigens. When HLA alleles, especially DR and DQ, strongly co-occurred, TCR associations were difficult to assign to individual alleles. A later analysis associated 16,951 TCR beta sequences with specific HLA alleles at a false discovery rate of 0.05. Linkage disequilibrium might explain the correlated functional status among segregating V segments, but an unknown experimental factor could not be excluded. According to a later genetic analysis, donors in an Asian-associated ancestry cluster had fewer N-insertions in productive TCRs than the approximately 670-donor mean. Only TCR beta chains were sequenced in this cohort, and the absence of alpha or paired-chain data limited detectable features. According to a later analysis, most CMV-associated TCR beta chains appeared to be HLA-restricted, and the HLA associations seemed to be driven largely by CMV exposure.

The chain was built from TRBV19 and TRBJ1-2; TRBD1 aligns with 8 central bases. This TCR came from a woman aged 40 to 50 in good health and CMV-seropositive. Sequencing input: PBMCs. The encoded CDR3 is CASSIQGANGYTF. The nucleotide sequence is TGTGCCAGTAGTATACAGGGGGCGAATGGCTACACCTTC.